Below are 17 T cell receptor beta chains sequenced from a single sample in a study of CD8 T cells in ankylosing spondylitis. Using its own MiXCR run on the 5' RACE reads, TCRdb lists one record per CDR3 protein. This table has roughly 300,000 distinct CDR3 sequences, approximately 8% appearing once. Findings and caveats of the study: Ankylosing spondylitis blood seemed to carry a telltale TCR beta motif made of roughly eight highly homologous variants.

Antigens for these TCRs are unknown. The source material was blood, either unsorted or a sorted T cell fraction (not recorded which). The receptors derive from a male donor with ankylosing spondylitis.

The J gene is TRBJ2-1, the V gene TRBV4-1; D possibly corresponds to TRBD1 (6 bases). V lost 0 bases, J lost 0 bases, and 9 bases lay in between. The CDR3 totals 16 residues. CDR1 MGHRA and CDR2 YSYEKL come from the germline V gene. CDR3 sequence: CASSQDLRGSYNEQFF. CDR3 bases: TGCGCCAGCAGCCAAGATCTCAGGGGCTCCTACAATGAGCAGTTCTTC.

This clonotype was detected many times. V is TRBV25-1 and J is TRBJ2-5; the D gene is possibly TRBD1 (6 bases). V dropped 7 bases and J dropped 1 base, with 13 bases sitting between them. Germline V CDR1 and CDR2: MGHDK, SYGVNS. CDR3 length equals 14 residues. The CDR3 loop reads CASIGTPTQETQYF. The CDR3 nucleotides read TGTGCCAGCATCGGGACACCTACCCAAGAGACCCAGTACTTC.

This chain uses TRBV18 with TRBJ2-5; D may be TRBD1 or TRBD2 (5 bases each). The V end was cut by 5 bases, the J end by 5 bases, with 21 bases between. CDR1 is KGHSH and CDR2 is LQKENI in the germline V gene. The CDR3 consists of 16 residues. The DNA of the CDR3 is TGTGCCAGCTCATCCCTTCGGGAAAGGGGCTTGGAGACCCAGTACTTC. Translating it yields CASSSLRERGLETQYF.

This clonotype was observed a few times. This chain joins TRBV4-1 and TRBJ1-6; TRBD1 agrees at 8 bases. Germline CDR1 MGHRA, CDR2 YSYEKL. The trim removed 4 bases at V and 10 bases at J, leaving 9 bases unmatched. CDR3 length: 15 residues. CDR3 residues: CASSRDDRGMSPLHF. CDR3 DNA: TGCGCCAGCAGCCGGGATGACAGGGGAATGTCACCCCTCCACTTT.

The table lists this clonotype with many counts. The chain couples TRBV29-1 to TRBJ2-1, with D possibly matching TRBD2 (7 bases). Germline lookup yields CDR1 SQVTM and CDR2 ANQGSEA. V was shortened by 6 bases and J by 4 bases, with 13 bases between the two germline ends. The CDR3 consists of 13 residues. CDR3 region: CSVEGGKYNEQFF. CDR3 sequence (DNA): TGCAGCGTGGAGGGGGGGAAATACAATGAGCAGTTCTTC.

This clonotype turned up a few times. This chain connects TRBV20-1 to TRBJ1-1; 10 bases fit TRBD1. Germline loops: CDR1 DFQATT, CDR2 SNEGSKA (reference sequence). The CDR3 runs to 16 residues. With 6 bases clipped from V and 1 base from J, the junction kept 11 bases outside the gene matches. As DNA, the CDR3 is TGCAGTGCACCGGGACAGGGGCAAAACTGGAACACTGAAGCTTTCTTT. Translating it yields CSAPGQGQNWNTEAFF.

This clonotype was seen a handful of times. This chain joins TRBV6-2 or TRBV6-3 and TRBJ1-1, with a possible D match to TRBD1 (5 bases). The CDR3 is 14 amino acids. The germline V gene encodes CDR1 MNHEY and CDR2 SVGEGT. The V end lost 7 bases, the J end lost 6 bases, and 18 bases lay between the germline ends. The CDR3 sequence is CASISRGGTAEAFF. The CDR3 DNA reads as TGTGCCAGCATTTCTAGGGGCGGCACGGCTGAAGCTTTCTTT.

Only a few counts were recorded for this clonotype. The chain employs TRBV5-1 and TRBJ1-3; no firm D call. Trimming removed 0 bases from V and 5 bases from J, with 6 bases in between. The CDR3 sequence is 13 residues long. Per the germline V gene, CDR1 is SGHRS and CDR2 is YFSETQ. The CDR3 spells CASSLGRRNTIYF. The CDR3 region has the DNA TGCGCCAGCAGCTTGGGACGACGAAACACCATATATTTT.

This chain connects TRBV9 to TRBJ2-2; 7 nucleotides line up with TRBD1. The CDR3 spans 16 residues. The germline gives CDR1 SGDLS, CDR2 YYNGEE. With 4 bases clipped from V and 4 bases from J, the junction kept 10 bases outside the gene matches. CDR3 loop: CASSRAPGQLTGELFF. The CDR3 DNA is TGTGCCAGCAGCCGGGCCCCGGGACAGCTCACCGGGGAGCTGTTTTTT.

The rearrangement links TRBV7-2 to TRBJ1-1; D not certain. The CDR3 covers 13 residues. Germline V gene sequence: CDR1 SGHTA, CDR2 FQGNSA. The germline V and J ends were trimmed by 4 bases and 3 bases, with 9 bases remaining between them. The CDR3 nucleotides read TGTGCCAGCAGCTATGGACGGTACACTGAAGCTTTCTTT. Translation: CASSYGRYTEAFF.

The J gene is TRBJ1-2, the V gene TRBV2; D is uncertain. V was shortened by 7 bases and J by 8 bases, with 14 bases between the two germline ends. CDR1 SNHLY and CDR2 FYNNEI come from the germline V gene. The CDR3 contains 12 residues. For the CDR3, the DNA is TGTGCCAGCACCCCCGAACCTATGGGCTACACCTTC. As protein: CASTPEPMGYTF.

This clonotype came up many times. J is TRBJ2-1 and V is TRBV10-3; D might be TRBD1 (5 bases). Trimming removed 10 bases from V and 5 bases from J, with 12 bases in between. Germline CDR1 ENHRY, CDR2 SYGVKD. The CDR3 contains 12 residues. Here the CDR3 DNA reads TGTGCCACAAGGGGTACGAACAATGAGCAGTTCTTC. It translates to CATRGTNNEQFF.

This clonotype showed up just a few times. The chain recombines TRBV20-1 with TRBJ2-1; 7 positions match TRBD2. Per germline, CDR1 DFQATT and CDR2 SNEGSKA (reference sequence). The V segment lost 4 bases and the J segment 1 base; nucleotides outside the gene matches: 7. This CDR3 is 15 amino acids long. Here the CDR3 DNA reads TGCAGTGCTATAGATGCGGGAGTATCCTACAATGAGCAGTTCTTC. This gives the protein CSAIDAGVSYNEQFF.

The chain couples TRBV4-2 to TRBJ2-1; D uncertain. The V and J ends lost 0 bases and 7 bases respectively, with 16 bases between them. The germline V gene has CDR1 LGHNA and CDR2 YNFKEQ. CDR3 length equals 16 residues. The CDR3 DNA is TGTGCCAGCAGCCAAGAGACCCATGGGGTTGGGAATGAGCAGTTCTTC. This codes for CASSQETHGVGNEQFF.

This clonotype has at least ten counts. The rearrangement joins TRBV27 to TRBJ1-1; D is unclear. V dropped 2 bases and J dropped 6 bases, with 10 bases sitting between them. The CDR3 is made up of 13 amino acids. Germline V gene data show CDR1 as MNHEY and CDR2 as SMNVEV (reference sequence). The CDR3 nucleotides read TGTGCCAGCAGTTTAAGGCGGGAAGCTGAAGCTTTCTTT. It yields the protein CASSLRREAEAFF.

At least ten counts were recorded for this clonotype. The V call is TRBV29-1, the J call TRBJ2-7; 14 bases fit TRBD2. This CDR3 has 13 residues. Germline V gene lookup returns CDR1 SQVTM and CDR2 ANQGSEA. V lost 8 bases to trimming and J lost 4 bases; unmatched junction nucleotides: 4. CDR3 in amino acids: CSTRLAGGYEQYF. The CDR3 nucleotides are TGCAGCACGCGACTAGCGGGAGGGTACGAGCAGTACTTC.

This chain connects TRBV29-1 to TRBJ2-7; 14 bases are a match to TRBD2. Germline values: CDR1 SQVTM, CDR2 ANQGSEA. V shed 7 bases, J shed 6 bases, and the junction held 11 bases outside the gene matches. This CDR3 region has 15 residues. CDR3 DNA: TGCAGCGCATGGACTAGCGGGAGGTTCCCCCCCGAGCAGTACTTC. Encoded protein: CSAWTSGRFPPEQYF.